Shown below are 24 T cell receptor beta chains from a single sample sequenced in a study of cytomegalovirus exposure and HLA in healthy donors. The PCR ran on 60 Vbeta and 13 Jbeta primers. Assay: immunoSEQ multiplex PCR; the TCRdb copy retains only in-frame clones and omits some. Here the sample spans about 200,000 clones, around 83% being singletons. The specimen was PBMCs. Receptor source: a young woman in good health and CMV-seronegative.

The chain links TRBV27 to TRBJ2-1, with 9 bases fitting TRBD2. Losses at the gene ends were 2 bases for V and 5 bases for J; bases not matched to a gene: 10. The CDR3 spans 17 residues. CDR1 and CDR2 (germline): MNHEY, SMNVEV (reference sequence). CDR3 coding DNA: TGTGCCAGCAGTTTAGCGGGAGGGCTCGGACTCAACAATGAGCAGTTCTTC. As protein: CASSLAGGLGLNNEQFF.

The chain combines TRBV10-1 with TRBJ1-5; 8 bases are a match to TRBD1. This CDR3 spans 18 amino acids. After removal of 6 bases from V and 4 bases from J, the junction contained 17 bases not matched to a gene. In germline, CDR1 is WNHNN, CDR2 SYGVQD (reference sequence). The CDR3 sequence: CASREQGDNLWGNQPQHF. The CDR3 DNA sequence: TGCGCCAGCAGGGAACAGGGGGACAATCTCTGGGGAAATCAGCCCCAGCATTTT.

The CDR3 reads CASSEFEKETQYF. Here the CDR3 DNA reads TGTGCCAGCAGTGAATTCGAGAAAGAGACCCAGTACTTC. The rearrangement links TRBV25-1 to TRBJ2-5; D not resolved. Per germline, CDR1 MGHDK and CDR2 SYGVNS. The CDR3 is made up of 13 amino acids. The V end was cut by 1 base, the J end by 3 bases, with 6 bases between.

The rearrangement joins TRBV11-2 to TRBJ2-5, with no clear D. CDR3 size: 12 residues. In germline, CDR1 is SGHAT, CDR2 FQNNGV. The V end lost 3 bases, the J end lost 7 bases, and 9 bases lay between the germline ends. Here the CDR3 reads CASSLGEVTQYF. The CDR3 region has the DNA TGTGCCAGCAGCTTGGGTGAGGTGACCCAGTACTTC. Drawing the rest from reference TRBV11-2 and TRBJ2-5, the complete variable domain is EAGVAQSPRYKIIEKRQSVAFWCNPISGHATLYWYQQILGQGPKLLIQFQNNGVVDDSQLPKDRFSAERLKGVDSTLKIQPAKLEDSAVYLCASSLGEVTQYFGPGTRLLVL.

This clone was found a few times. The J gene is TRBJ2-5, the V gene TRBV5-8; 9 bases are shared with TRBD1. Germline V gene sequence: CDR1 SGHTS, CDR2 YDEGEE. Trimming cost V 0 bases and J 5 bases; bases outside gene matches: 5. The CDR3 length is 15 residues. The CDR3 bases are TGTGCCAGCAGCTTGGGAACAGGGGGCAAGGAGACCCAGTACTTC. It yields the protein CASSLGTGGKETQYF. Supplemented by reference TRBV5-8 and TRBJ2-5, the full variable domain reads EAGVTQSPTHLIKTRGQQATLRCSPISGHTSVYWYQQALGLGLQFLLWYDEGEERNRGNFPPRFSGRQFPNYSSELNVNALELEDSALYLCASSLGTGGKETQYFGPGTRLLVL.

The chain is built from TRBV9 and TRBJ2-3, with 9 bases fitting TRBD2. CDR3 length: 17 residues. Per the germline V gene, CDR1 is SGDLS and CDR2 is YYNGEE. V was pared by 2 bases and J by 0 bases, with 7 bases of the junction left unmatched. DNA for the CDR3: TGTGCCAGCAGCGTCCCGGGCCTAGCGGGGAGCACAGATACGCAGTATTTT. Encoded protein: CASSVPGLAGSTDTQYF. Complete variable domain (other parts from reference TRBV9 and TRBJ2-3): DSGVTQTPKHLITATGQRVTLRCSPRSGDLSVYWYQQSLDQGLQFLIQYYNGEERAKGNILERFSAQQFPDLHSELNLSSLELGDSALYFCASSVPGLAGSTDTQYFGPGTRLTVL.

This clone turned up a few times. The CDR3 reads CASSLRLLAGGINEQFF. The CDR3 nucleotides are TGTGCCAGCAGCCTACGACTCCTAGCGGGAGGGATTAATGAGCAGTTCTTC. V is TRBV7-8 and J is TRBJ2-1; 12 bases are a match to TRBD2. V was clipped by 5 bases and J by 7 bases; unmatched bases: 12. Per the germline V gene, CDR1 is SGHVS and CDR2 is FQNEAQ. The CDR3 extends over 17 amino acids.

This clone has just a few counts. The rearrangement links TRBV6-5 to TRBJ1-3, with D unclear. Trimming cost V 2 bases and J 0 bases, with 8 bases left between them. Germline V gene lookup returns CDR1 MNHEY and CDR2 SVGAGI. This CDR3 region has 15 residues. The CDR3 nucleotides are TGTGCCAGCAGTTACGGCCAGGACTCTGGAAACACCATATATTTT. Encoded protein: CASSYGQDSGNTIYF.

The genes are TRBV7-9 and TRBJ2-5; TRBD1 matches at 7 bases. The CDR3 is 17 amino acids. The trim removed 6 bases at V and 4 bases at J, leaving 17 bases unmatched. CDR1 and CDR2 (germline): SEHNR, FQNEAQ (reference sequence). The DNA of the CDR3 is TGTGCCAGCAGGCTCAGGTCCGGGACAGATGAAAGAGAGACCCAGTACTTC. Translated: CASRLRSGTDERETQYF.

This chain connects TRBV7-9 to TRBJ2-2; maybe TRBD2 (5 bases). The length of the CDR3 is 16 residues. The germline V and J ends were trimmed by 5 bases and 3 bases, with 16 bases remaining between them. CDR1 SEHNR and CDR2 FQNEAQ come from the germline V gene (reference sequence). CDR3 residues: CASSQDRLTYTGELFF. CDR3 in DNA: TGTGCCAGCAGCCAAGATCGACTAACCTACACCGGGGAGCTGTTTTTT.

This chain links TRBV27 with TRBJ1-2; TRBD1 aligns across 9 bases. Germline V lookup: CDR1 MNHEY, CDR2 SMNVEV (reference sequence). The CDR3 loop spans 11 amino acids. The CDR3 nucleotides read TGTGCAACAGGGGGCGGCTATGGCTACACCTTC. The encoded protein is CATGGGYGYTF.

V and J are TRBV19 and TRBJ2-1; D is uncertain. Germline CDR1 LNHDA, CDR2 SQIVND (reference sequence). The CDR3 extends over 18 amino acids. V was shortened by 5 bases and J by 0 bases, with 20 bases between the two germline ends. In nucleotides, the CDR3 is TGTGCCAGTAGTGCCCAACGACTCGCCCGCAGCTCCTACAATGAGCAGTTCTTC. Amino acid sequence: CASSAQRLARSSYNEQFF.

The chain combines TRBV30 with TRBJ2-3, with TRBD2 matching 7 bases. With 3 bases clipped from V and 5 bases from J, the junction kept 11 bases outside the gene matches. CDR1 is GTSNPN and CDR2 is SVGIG in the germline V gene (reference sequence). The CDR3 extends over 15 amino acids. The CDR3, as DNA: TGTGCCTGGAGGCGGGTGGGGGAGGGCCTAGATACGCAGTATTTT. Translating it yields CAWRRVGEGLDTQYF.

This clone was picked up a small number of times. The V call is TRBV2, the J call TRBJ1-1, with D possibly matching TRBD1 (6 bases). In germline, CDR1 is SNHLY, CDR2 FYNNEI. With 5 bases removed from V and 6 bases from J, the gap between germline ends came to 16 bases. The CDR3 spans 14 residues. CDR3 DNA: TGTGCCAGCAGTCTTCGACAGGAAAGCTCTGAAGCTTTCTTT. Its protein product is CASSLRQESSEAFF. Together with reference TRBV2 and TRBJ1-1, the CDR3 gives the full variable domain: EPEVTQTPSHQVTQMGQEVILRCVPISNHLYFYWYRQILGQKVEFLVSFYNNEISEKSEIFDDQFSVERPDGSNFTLKIRSTKLEDSAMYFCASSLRQESSEAFFGQGTRLTVV.

This clone was detected once. The chain recombines TRBV7-2 with TRBJ2-7; the D gene is possibly TRBD2 (5 bases). CDR3 length equals 14 residues. The V gene lost 2 bases and the J gene lost 3 bases, with 11 bases spanning the gap. Looked up from germline, CDR1 is SGHTA and CDR2 is FQGNSA. CDR3 sequence (DNA): TGTGCCAGCAGCTTACGACTAAAAAACTACGAGCAGTACTTC. Translating gives CASSLRLKNYEQYF. Drawing the rest from reference TRBV7-2 and TRBJ2-7, the complete variable domain is GAGVSQSPSNKVTEKGKDVELRCDPISGHTALYWYRQSLGQGLEFLIYFQGNSAPDKSGLPSDRFSAERTGGSVSTLTIQRTQQEDSAVYLCASSLRLKNYEQYFGPGTRLTVT.

There are a few counts of this clone. The V and J genes are TRBV6-5 and TRBJ1-2; D is ambiguous. Germline assignment: CDR1 MNHEY and CDR2 SVGAGI. V lost 5 bases to trimming and J lost 2 bases, with 15 bases between them. The CDR3 contains 15 residues. This CDR3 is CASSPPGRPNYGYTF. Written as DNA, the CDR3 is TGTGCCAGCAGTCCTCCCGGCAGGCCCAACTATGGCTACACCTTC.

The rearrangement uses TRBV5-1 and TRBJ2-7; tentative D call: TRBD2 (6 bases). The V end lost 4 bases, the J end lost 7 bases, and 15 bases lay between the germline ends. The length of the CDR3 is 13 residues. Germline V gene sequence: CDR1 SGHRS, CDR2 YFSETQ. The CDR3 region has the DNA TGCGCCAGCAGCCCCGATACCCGGGGGGAGCAGTACTTC. Translation: CASSPDTRGEQYF.

The chain joins TRBV5-1 to TRBJ1-1, with D uncertain. The CDR3 runs 13 residues. Trimming took off 0 bases at V and 1 base at J, with 4 bases between the two ends. CDR1 is SGHRS, CDR2 YFSETQ, per germline. The CDR3 bases are TGCGCCAGCAGCTTGGTGGCGAACACTGAAGCTTTCTTT. As protein: CASSLVANTEAFF.

V gene TRBV7-9 combines with J gene TRBJ2-5, with a tentative D call TRBD1 (6 bases). V lost 4 bases, J lost 4 bases, and 13 bases lay in between. CDR3 length: 14 amino acids. CDR1 and CDR2 from the germline V gene are SEHNR and FQNEAQ (reference sequence). The DNA of the CDR3 is TGTGCCAGCAGCTCGTCTCAGGGGTCAGAGACCCAGTACTTC. The encoded protein is CASSSSQGSETQYF.

This chain joins TRBV5-8 and TRBJ1-3; D unresolved. Germline V lookup: CDR1 SGHTS, CDR2 YDEGEE. CDR3 length equals 16 residues. With 3 bases removed from V and 0 bases from J, the gap between germline ends came to 13 bases. The CDR3 here is CASSYLPLISGNTIYF. The CDR3 nucleotides are TGTGCCAGCAGCTATCTCCCACTGATCTCTGGAAACACCATATATTTT.

The CDR3 nucleotides are TGTGCCAGCAGTACAATAGGACAGGGTTGGTCCTACGAGCAGTACGTC. This gives the protein CASSTIGQGWSYEQYV. The chain has TRBV6-6 and TRBJ2-7, with 8 bases matching TRBD1. V dropped 5 bases and J dropped 1; count of bases not matched to a gene: 10. Germline loops: CDR1 MNHNY, CDR2 SVGAGI (reference sequence). This CDR3 comprises 16 residues.

CDR3 residues: CASSEDRVGEAFF. CDR3 DNA sequence: TGTGCCAGCAGCGAGGACAGAGTGGGTGAAGCTTTCTTT. The chain couples TRBV7-2 to TRBJ1-1; D may be TRBD1 (6 bases). V lost 5 bases, J lost 7 bases, and 14 bases lay in between. The length of the CDR3 is 13 residues. Germline V CDR1 and CDR2: SGHTA, FQGNSA. The full variable domain, with the rest looked up from reference TRBV7-2 and TRBJ1-1, is GAGVSQSPSNKVTEKGKDVELRCDPISGHTALYWYRQSLGQGLEFLIYFQGNSAPDKSGLPSDRFSAERTGGSVSTLTIQRTQQEDSAVYLCASSEDRVGEAFFGQGTRLTVV.

The chain is built from TRBV7-9 and TRBJ2-7; possible D gene TRBD1, 6 bases. Germline values: CDR1 SEHNR, CDR2 FQNEAQ (reference sequence). The CDR3 is 16 amino acids. Trimming stripped 4 bases from V and 9 bases from J, with 25 bases between. The CDR3 coding sequence is TGTGCCAGCAGCTCCCACCGGACAGCTCCCCTCTTAGGGCAGTACTTC. It codes for CASSSHRTAPLLGQYF.

In its sample, this clone was seen once. The chain combines TRBV4-2 with TRBJ2-2; 8 nucleotides align to TRBD2. V dropped 4 bases and J dropped 1; count of bases not matched to a gene: 11. CDR3 length equals 18 residues. Germline CDR1 and CDR2: LGHNA and YNFKEQ. The CDR3 is CASSLPSGSGKNTGELFF. CDR3 sequence (DNA): TGTGCCAGCAGCCTGCCGTCGGGTAGCGGGAAGAACACCGGGGAGCTGTTTTTT.